Sequencing of this T cell receptor beta chain was carried out in a study of shared clonotypes between healthy human individuals. V gave up 5 bases and J gave up 4 bases, with 6 bases separating them. The CDR3 totals 10 residues. The V gene's germline CDR1 is DFQATT and CDR2 SNEGSKA (reference sequence). TCRdb's copy holds only in-frame clones and misses some; the assay was immunoSEQ multiplex PCR. This table holds some 1.5 million clones, roughly 95% found once. Comments on this clone: This CDR3 is also generated by other DNA sequences in the sample.

The specimen was naive CD4+ T cells sorted from blood. Subset reported: CD45RA+ positively selected. This receptor was obtained from a man aged 25 to 45 in good health. This rearrangement joins TRBV20-1 to TRBJ2-7; D is undetermined. CDR3 nucleotides: TGCAGTGCTGGAGCTTACGAGCAGTACTTC. Its translation is CSAGAYEQYF.